The source of this TCR beta chain is a study of blood T cell repertoires in COVID-19 (dated by TCRdb to the early 2020s). Study-level background: Samples from collaborators originated in the United States, Italy and Spain and spanned both the acute and convalescent phases of COVID-19. The prospective study material was composed of cDNA or gDNA derived from T cells, B-cell-depleted T cells, or PBMCs. Subjects who had been exposed to COVID-19, were actively infected with it, or had recovered from it provided the deeply sampled blood TCRbeta repertoires that made up the dataset. A freely available public database, intended as a resource for researchers studying the immune response to SARS-CoV-2, is where the repertoires were released. Samples were obtained from the ongoing ImmuneRACE study (first 160 participants) and from 950 to 1,500 subjects provided by 6 global collaborators. Nearly every sample came with metadata listing a de-identified subject ID, COVID-19 status, age in years and sex. Where available, HLA class I and class II types were obtained from metadata supplied by the sample provider rather than from assay-based typing.

As regards this clone: Its antigen is currently not known. Base qualities are not recorded, but no much larger clone differs from it by a single base.

V sheds 10 bases and J sheds 8 bases, leaving 14 bases between their ends. The CDR3 has 11 amino acids, counting the end cysteine and phenylalanine. The kept DNA is CDR3 alone, 33 bases in frame from the first base. Enrolling through a virtual design, the prospective study's participants ranged in age from roughly 18 to 95 years and lived across more than 20 United States geographic areas. In the prospective study, cohorts were assigned on the basis of participant-reported clinical history obtained from a screening survey and a study questionnaire. In the prospective study, whole blood, serum and a nasopharyngeal or oropharyngeal swab were collected from each participant by mobile phlebotomists. Over a roughly 2-month period, participants in the prospective study had the option of providing additional blood draws and questionnaires. Blood samples from the prospective study were shipped frozen or at room temperature prior to DNA extraction.

Results and caveats for the whole study, not just this receptor: How much clinical and demographic metadata was included differed by source and by participant, and the metadata was provided uncurated.

TCRbeta CDR3 regions were amplified from genomic DNA by means of the immunoSEQ Assay, a bias-controlled multiplex PCR. In the authors' own workflow: The number of nucleated cells in each sample was estimated by amplification of reference gene primers within the assay. To quantify the absolute abundance of each unique TCRbeta CDR3 rearrangement, sequence reads were collapsed and filtered. For each sample, productive Simpson clonality was calculated as the square root of Simpson's diversity index over productive rearrangements. Not all clones reach the TCRdb copy of this immuneACCESS table, which keeps in-frame sequences only. Checked studies attribute under half of the gap to unresolved V genes and leave the rest unexplained. Clone size and V and J calls were adopted from that table, with D and trimming inferred from the DNA. The sample contains about 270,000 clones, approximately 89% of them found a single time. The ten largest make up roughly 1.2% of the sample.

The sequence is built from TRBV12-3 or TRBV12-4 and TRBJ1-2; TRBD1 is a possible D gene, resting on 5 matching bases. The sample was PBMCs or T cells enriched from blood (not recorded which). The origin of this receptor is a woman aged 40 to 50 with acute COVID-19. The nucleotide sequence reads as follows: TGTGCCAACCGGCAGGGCTGGGGCTACACCTTC. It translates to CANRQGWGYTF.